This T cell receptor (beta chain) was profiled in a study of cytomegalovirus exposure and HLA in healthy donors (dated by TCRdb to the late 2010s). Some background on the complete study: An earlier analysis of approximately 640 of the donors reported approximately 300 Gb of sequence data and some 120 million unique TCR beta sequences from about 200 million T cells. About 300 gigabases of sequencing data and 70 million to 100 million unique TCR sequences were included in an early release covering over 600 HLA-typed donors. Of the roughly 400 genotyped donors, roughly 80% fell in the genetic ancestry cluster associated with self-reported Caucasian donors. The study was designed to test whether signatures of past pathogen exposure could be identified by cataloging public T cell receptors. The study used immunosequencing to profile the T cell repertoires of approximately 650 subjects and linked those repertoires to cytomegalovirus serostatus. In addition to the first cohort of 666 subjects, a separate validation cohort of 130 or so different subjects was used. High-throughput TCR immunosequencing, statistical association of individual TCRs with disease status, and machine learning were combined to predict cytomegalovirus infection status. A later analysis re-examined previously published TCR beta repertoires from roughly 720 donors and added high-resolution HLA genotyping to investigate patterns of TCR occurrence. In the later analysis, no new phenotypic data were used to find candidate immune exposures; instead, reliance was placed on TCR beta sequences and their occurrence across donors. In an earlier analysis of 550 to 700 of the donors, high-throughput TCR beta sequencing was used to judge whether each TCR beta V gene segment behaved as functional or pseudogenic. Donor age, sex, ethnicity and CMV serostatus were compiled alongside the repertoire data. A later genetic analysis took genome-wide SNP genotypes for about 55% of the 666 donors and used that subset as a discovery cohort. Every discovery cohort repertoire had been produced on one sequencing platform. Both class I and class II loci were covered by HLA typing, at four-digit resolution. The number of donors typed differed by locus, with roughly 620-630 for A, B, C, DRB1 and DQB1, 522 for DQA1, 600 to 610 for DPA1, and some 470 for DPB1. Because of strong linkage in the cohort, roughly 5 DR-DQ haplotypes were treated as single units for association and clustering. On average, around 240,000 unique TCR beta nucleotide sequences were sequenced per donor among several hundred genotyped donors of the cohort, with roughly 18% of those sequences being non-productive.

Library preparation used the immunoSEQ multiplex PCR assay. For the multiplex PCR, a mixture combining 60 forward primers for TCR Vbeta segments and 13 reverse primers for TCR Jbeta segments was used. The CDR3 region of rearranged TCR beta genes was amplified from genomic DNA with a multiplex PCR assay. The amplified TCR beta libraries were sequenced on the Illumina HiSeq System as 87-base-pair reads. The source study handled its data this way. Across the 700 or so repertoires, a later analysis counted roughly 84 million unique TCR beta chains, about 10 million of which were shared by at least two donors. To remove PCR and sequencing errors, raw reads were error-corrected and collapsed into unique sequences using a nearest-neighbor algorithm that merged closely related sequences. CDR3 sequences were aligned to IMGT reference sequences to assign V, D and J gene segments. For a sequence to be retained, a match of at least six nucleotides to both a V gene segment and a J gene segment was required. Rearrangements were classified as productive when the CDR3 lacked stop codons and remained in frame with V and J, and all other rearrangements were classified as non-productive. CDR3 was defined by IMGT convention, running from the second conserved V-encoded cysteine to the conserved J-encoded phenylalanine. The earlier analysis of a few hundred of the donors excluded sequences that lacked an unambiguous match to a single V gene segment. An earlier analysis of 450 to 650 of the donors called V segments functional above 56.7% productive rearrangements and segregating when the between-donor standard deviation exceeded 5%. To diagnose cytomegalovirus status from the catalog of TCR beta chain sequences, a statistical classification framework was built. A later analysis assigned V and J genes by comparing TCR nucleotide sequences with IMGT/GENE-DB human TR gene sequences. A later analysis assigned CDR3 sequences and most-parsimonious VDJ recombination scenarios with the TCRdist pipeline. In a later analysis, every TCR beta chain was defined by the combination of its CDR3 amino acid sequence and its V-gene family, and reads without a unique V-gene family were dropped. As a way to deal with suspected cross-contamination and a sequencing artifact, a later analysis dropped approximately 570 nucleotide sequences that were highly shared and had low generation probability. In a later analysis, a clonal expansion index for each public chain was calculated from normalized within-repertoire ranks of inferred template counts. In a later analysis, generation probabilities were computed with a VDJ recombination model fitted to out-of-frame rearrangements, and the resulting probabilities were checked against IGoR. In a later analysis, hypergeometric tests were used to score TCR-TCR, TCR-HLA and TCR-CMV co-occurrence, with a repertoire-size bias correction applied to TCR pairs. A later analysis estimated false discovery rates by permuting HLA or CMV assignments 20 times. In a later analysis, co-occurring TCRs were grouped using DBSCAN, with TCRdist sequence similarity added in when clustering inside HLA-allele-positive subsets. Co-occurrence clustering excluded repertoires with fewer than 30,000 or more than 120,000 public chains, plus five with anomalous nucleotide sharing. TCRdb retrieved this table from immuneACCESS and kept in-frame rearrangements only. Not all clones are present; in checked studies, unresolved V genes account for under half, and no reason is known for the remainder. For V, J and clone size, that table is used; D and trimming come from the DNA. The sample table records approximately 200,000 clones; more than 60% of these occur just once. About 0.23% of the sample rests with the top ten.

The cohort comprised some 730 healthy bone marrow donors. At the time of sampling, every cohort member was nominally healthy, though immune exposures that went unrecorded were likely present. The donor tested CMV seronegative and was one of the 352 seronegative cohort members. Every donor gave a peripheral blood sample, and the peripheral blood mononuclear cells from that sample were used for TCR beta sequencing. The Qiagen DNeasy Blood Extraction Kit was used to extract genomic DNA from the blood cell samples. This clone has just a few counts. What antigen it recognizes has not been identified. No much larger clone is present one base from it, and per-base qualities are unavailable. The paper's findings and limits, for the study overall: Because HLA typing was missing for some donors at each locus, association tests included only the typed subset. In a later analysis, most CMV-associated TCR beta chains were found to appear HLA-restricted, with HLA associations seemingly driven largely by CMV exposure. Because counts were too low, seventeen rarely observed V segments, including chromosome 9 orphons, were excluded from the earlier analysis of fewer than 650 of the donors. A total of fewer than 200 TCR beta chains were listed by the study as associated with cytomegalovirus. Across donors, most TCR sequences were observed very rarely, whereas some public TCRs were present in many individuals. CMV serostatus was the only immune exposure information available for the cohort. A later analysis found that TCR association rates varied across HLA loci, with DRB1 alleles showing the most associated TCRs and HLA-C alleles the fewest. Sequencing depth was assumed to be roughly uniform across donors in the presence/absence analyses, though that assumption may not hold. In a later analysis, some 17,000 TCR beta sequences were associated with specific HLA alleles at a false discovery rate of 0.05. An association between a missense DCLRE1C variant and V-gene and J-gene trimming of TCR beta chains was found in a later genetic analysis and replicated in an independent cohort. In a later analysis, HLA-associated TCR beta chains showed more clonal expansion and lower generation probabilities than non-associated chains that were equally common. Cytomegalovirus status was reported to be diagnosed by the classifier with high specificity and sensitivity in both the original and validation cohorts. This cohort had only TCR beta chains sequenced, and the lack of alpha or paired-chain data limited which features could be detected. Strong co-occurrence of HLA alleles, especially DR and DQ, made assigning TCR associations to individual alleles difficult. In a later analysis, several top co-occurrence clusters were reported to appear linked to parvovirus B19, influenza, CMV and Epstein-Barr virus. An earlier analysis of approximately 530 of the donors showed that most TCR beta V segments appeared in productive rearrangements either about 87% or about 30% of the time, which broadly matched IMGT annotations. A further reported finding was that TCR beta sequences accurately predicted the HLA-A and HLA-B alleles for most subjects in the first cohort. The authors suggested that the approach could potentially be generalized to other disease states and immunological phenotypes. Correlated functional status among segregating V segments might be attributable to linkage disequilibrium, but an unknown experimental factor could not be ruled out. Three of the identified cytomegalovirus-associated TCR beta chains were confirmed in vitro to be specific for cytomegalovirus antigens. The 87-base-pair reads could not distinguish some IMGT-functional V segments, including TRBV6-2 and TRBV6-3, so those segments were excluded. The sequencing pipeline was judged likely to have produced a cluster of highly shared sequence variants as a technical artifact. In a later genetic analysis, fewer N-insertions in productive TCRs were reported among donors in an Asian-associated ancestry cluster than the 666-donor mean.

V lost 3 bases and J lost 4 bases; the stretch between them is 23 bases long. Taken from the germline V gene, the CDR1 and CDR2 loops are SGHRS and YFSETQ. The CDR3 numbers 17 residues from cysteine through phenylalanine. Only the CDR3 part of the read is kept: 51 bases, read in frame from the first base. This sequence originates from a girl aged 2 to 9 in good health and CMV-seronegative. Sequences were obtained from PBMCs. Recombination linked TRBV5-1 to TRBJ2-7; TRBD2 is possibly the D segment (7 matching bases). The DNA reads as follows: TGCGCCAGCAGCTCCCCGGCGGGGGACACCATGGGGTACGAGCAGTACTTC. Its protein reads: CASSSPAGDTMGYEQYF. With the portions outside the CDR3 filled from the reference TRBV5-1 and TRBJ2-7 genes, the complete variable region becomes KAGVTQTPRYLIKTRGQQVTLSCSPISGHRSVSWYQQTPGQGLQFLFEYFSETQRNKGNFPGRFSGRQFSNSRSEMNVSTLELGDSALYLCASSSPAGDTMGYEQYFGPGTRLTVT.